This T cell receptor beta chain was sequenced in a study of T cells in Graves' hyperthyroidism and ophthalmopathy. J lost 2 bases, V lost 5 bases, and 6 bases had no gene match. CDR1 and CDR2 from the germline V gene are SQVTM and ANQGSEA. This CDR3 spans 13 amino acids. For the diagnoses, clinical symptoms, serum thyroxine and TRAb, thyroid ultrasound and orbital computed tomography were used. About this clonotype: No antigen is known for it.

It was RNA transcripts that yielded the amplified TCR beta CDR3 regions. The TCR CDR3 first-round RT-PCR relied on the HTBI primer set. TCRdb re-called the multiplex PCR reads with MiXCR, one entry per CDR3 protein. This table holds 600,000 to 700,000 distinct CDR3 sequences, 45% found once. Whole-study findings and limits: By a 13 V-J model, ophthalmopathy was set apart from stable hyperthyroidism. The model made its ophthalmopathy prediction, and onset followed a median 6.5 months later. Most clonotypes expanded in the thyroid (above 0.001) were also present in blood.

The chain joins TRBV29-1 to TRBJ2-7; 7 nucleotides agree with TRBD2. Input material: peripheral blood or thyroid tissue (not recorded which). This clonotype originated in an adult man with Graves' disease, either hyperthyroidism or ophthalmopathy (not recorded which). DNA of the CDR3: TGCAGCGTTCAAGCGGGAAATCCCTACGAGCAGTACTTC. Encoded protein: CSVQAGNPYEQYF.